This TCR beta chain was recorded in a study of molecular identifiers for immune sequencing clone quantification. This clonotype was detected ten times or more. The CDR3 is 16 amino acids. The junction had 12 bases not matched to a gene; V was cut back by 5 bases and J by 7 bases. Germline V gene data show CDR1 as MNHNY and CDR2 as SVGAGI (reference sequence). TCRdb recomputed calls from the PCR reads with MiXCR, one row per CDR3 protein. The sample holds tens of thousands of distinct CDR3 sequences, roughly 25% seen once. The receptor was isolated from a human donor in good health. Some libraries in this study had Jurkat cell RNA spiked in. The rearrangement joins TRBV6-6 to TRBJ2-1; 9 bases line up with TRBD1. The sample taken for sequencing was naive CD8+ T cells from blood, with Jurkat cell RNA spiked in. Regarding subset: FACS-sorted CD8+CD4-CCR7+CD45RA+ naive T cells. The CDR3 protein is CASSTPGQGVGNEQFF. The CDR3 DNA is TGTGCCAGCAGTACCCCGGGACAGGGTGTTGGGAATGAGCAGTTCTTC.